These 17 T cell receptor beta chains came from one sample sequenced in a study of CD8+ T cells in alopecia areata. The sequencing template was cDNA reverse transcribed from extracted RNA. Assay: immunoSEQ multiplex PCR; the TCRdb copy retains only in-frame clones and omits some. Of roughly 200,000 clones in the sample, roughly 63% were seen once. The specimen was CD4+ T cells sorted from blood, collected at week 0. The receptors derive from a human donor with alopecia areata.

This chain links TRBV11-3 with TRBJ2-5; the match to TRBD2 covers 14 bases. The V gene end was trimmed by 4 bases and the J gene end by 2 bases; junction bases not matched to a gene: 12. This CDR3 comprises 19 residues. Germline CDR1 is SGHNT and CDR2 is YENEEA. The CDR3 DNA reads TGTGCCAGCAGCTCGACTAGCGGGGGGGCAGTTTATGGGCAAGAGACCCAGTACTTC. Translation: CASSSTSGGAVYGQETQYF.

The V gene is TRBV30, the J gene TRBJ1-2; possible D gene TRBD1, 5 bases. Germline values: CDR1 GTSNPN, CDR2 SVGIG (reference sequence). The CDR3 spans 14 residues. Trimming took off 4 bases at V and 6 bases at J, with 18 bases between the two ends. CDR3 sequence (DNA): TGTGCCTGGACTTTGCACGAAGACAGTCATGGCTACACCTTC. It yields the protein CAWTLHEDSHGYTF.

As regards this clone: This sample includes further DNA sequences coding for the same CDR3. The chain combines TRBV29-1 with TRBJ1-1; D is unclear. Trimming took 2 bases from V and 0 from J, leaving 7 bases between them. The CDR3 extends over 13 amino acids. In germline, CDR1 is SQVTM, CDR2 ANQGSEA. The CDR3: CSVERVMNTEAFF. The DNA for the CDR3 is TGCAGCGTTGAACGGGTAATGAACACTGAAGCTTTCTTT.

This rearrangement joins TRBV6-5 to TRBJ2-3; D uncertain. Germline V gene data show CDR1 as MNHEY and CDR2 as SVGAGI. V shed 2 bases and J shed 6 bases, with 12 bases lying between them. The CDR3 is 14 amino acids. The CDR3, as DNA: TGTGCCAGCAGTTACGGCGGTGTAGATGATACGCAGTATTTT. Its translation: CASSYGGVDDTQYF.

With respect to this clone: Other nucleotide sequences from this sample produce the same CDR3. The rearrangement joins TRBV9 to TRBJ2-5; D ambiguous. CDR1 and CDR2 from the germline V gene are SGDLS and YYNGEE. V dropped 0 bases and J dropped 1 base, with 4 bases sitting between them. The length of the CDR3 is 13 residues. CDR3 amino acids: CASSVGGQETQYF. CDR3 DNA sequence: TGTGCCAGCAGCGTAGGGGGCCAAGAGACCCAGTACTTC. The complete variable domain, with remaining parts taken from reference TRBV9 and TRBJ2-5, reads DSGVTQTPKHLITATGQRVTLRCSPRSGDLSVYWYQQSLDQGLQFLIQYYNGEERAKGNILERFSAQQFPDLHSELNLSSLELGDSALYFCASSVGGQETQYFGPGTRLLVL.

This clone turned up a few times. The genes are TRBV11-2 and TRBJ2-3, with 8 bases lining up with TRBD1. The CDR3 runs to 15 residues. The germline gives CDR1 SGHAT, CDR2 FQNNGV. Losses at the gene ends were 4 bases for V and 0 bases for J; bases not matched to a gene: 3. The CDR3 DNA follows: TGTGCCAGCAGCTCATACAGGGGGAGCACAGATACGCAGTATTTT. It yields the protein CASSSYRGSTDTQYF.

This clone has only a few counts. This sequence joins TRBV2 and TRBJ1-6; no reliable D call. CDR1 is SNHLY and CDR2 is FYNNEI in the germline V gene. CDR3 length: 14 amino acids. Trimming took off 6 bases at V and 10 bases at J, with 16 bases between the two ends. The CDR3 region is CASRVLGADSPLHF. In DNA form, the CDR3 reads TGTGCCAGCAGGGTCCTAGGAGCGGACTCACCCCTCCACTTT.

This clone appeared a few times. The V gene is TRBV27, the J gene TRBJ2-5; 7 bases are a match to TRBD1. This CDR3 has 15 amino acids. V trimming: 4 bases; J trimming: 2 bases; junction bases outside the gene matches: 7. Germline V gives CDR1 MNHEY, CDR2 SMNVEV (reference sequence). The CDR3 region has the DNA TGTGCCAGCAGTTCCGGGACAGAGCCTCAAGAGACCCAGTACTTC. As protein: CASSSGTEPQETQYF.

The chain is built from TRBV5-1 and TRBJ2-6; 9 nucleotides agree with TRBD1. The V segment lost 1 base and the J segment 0 bases; nucleotides outside the gene matches: 8. The CDR3 covers 19 residues. CDR1 is SGHRS, CDR2 YFSETQ, per germline. Written as DNA, the CDR3 is TGCGCCAGCAGCTTGACACCGGGACAGGGTTTCTCTGGGGCCAACGTCCTGACTTTC. It encodes CASSLTPGQGFSGANVLTF.

The chain has TRBV10-3 and TRBJ2-3, with D possibly TRBD1 on 5 matching bases. Germline CDR1 is ENHRY and CDR2 is SYGVKD. The CDR3 totals 14 residues. V was shortened by 2 bases and J by 2 bases, with 8 bases between the two germline ends. The CDR3, as DNA: TGTGCCATCAGTGAGGACAGTGTCACAGATACGCAGTATTTT. It translates to CAISEDSVTDTQYF.

The chain uses TRBV30 and TRBJ1-3, with TRBD1 as a possible D gene (5 bases). CDR1 and CDR2 (germline): GTSNPN, SVGIG (reference sequence). V was clipped by 1 base and J by 7 bases, with 17 bases between them. The CDR3 contains 15 residues. This chain's CDR3 is CAWSAGTRRWNTIYF. For the CDR3, the DNA is TGTGCCTGGAGTGCCGGGACCCGGAGGTGGAACACCATATATTTT.

The V call is TRBV19, the J call TRBJ2-7; TRBD1 matches at 9 bases. The CDR3 runs to 14 residues. Germline CDR1 LNHDA, CDR2 SQIVND (reference sequence). Trimming at V came to 6 bases and at J to 7 bases, leaving 10 bases not matched to a gene. CDR3 bases: TGTGCCAGTAGACCAACCGGGACAGGGAAAGAGCAGTACTTC. It translates to CASRPTGTGKEQYF. Full variable domain (rest looked up from reference TRBV19 and TRBJ2-7): DGGITQSPKYLFRKEGQNVTLSCEQNLNHDAMYWYRQDPGQGLRLIYYSQIVNDFQKGDIAEGYSVSREKKESFPLTVTSAQKNPTAFYLCASRPTGTGKEQYFGPGTRLTVT.

The V gene is TRBV5-6, the J gene TRBJ1-2; TRBD1 agrees at 9 bases. This CDR3 region has 18 residues. Germline V gives CDR1 SGHDT, CDR2 YYEEEE. The V gene end was trimmed by 1 base and the J gene end by 0 bases; junction bases not matched to a gene: 10. CDR3 protein: CASSLLAGQGPSNYGYTF. CDR3 sequence (DNA): TGTGCCAGCAGCTTGTTAGCGGGACAGGGACCCTCTAACTATGGCTACACCTTC. The full variable domain, with the rest looked up from reference TRBV5-6 and TRBJ1-2, is DAGVTQSPTHLIKTRGQQVTLRCSPKSGHDTVSWYQQALGQGPQFIFQYYEEEERQRGNFPDRFSGHQFPNYSSELNVNALLLGDSALYLCASSLLAGQGPSNYGYTFGSGTRLTVV.

CDR3 loop: CASSLRLGLEQFF. In DNA, the CDR3 is TGTGCCAGCAGCCTACGACTAGGACTAGAGCAGTTCTTC. The chain couples TRBV7-9 to TRBJ2-1, with a weak D call TRBD2 (6 bases). Germline CDR1 SEHNR, CDR2 FQNEAQ (reference sequence). The CDR3 has 13 residues. Deletions cut 5 bases from V and 10 bases from J, with 15 bases between.

The CDR3 protein is CASSPNILAGVTKNIQYF. The CDR3 region has the DNA TGTGCCAGCAGCCCTAACATACTAGCGGGGGTCACCAAAAACATTCAGTACTTC. V gene TRBV7-2 combines with J gene TRBJ2-4, with 11 bases matching TRBD2. In germline, CDR1 is SGHTA, CDR2 FQGNSA. The CDR3 has 18 residues. The V gene end was trimmed by 5 bases and the J gene end by 2 bases; junction bases not matched to a gene: 11.

Notes on this clone: Distinct nucleotide sequences in the sample also encode this CDR3. The chain employs TRBV29-1 and TRBJ1-1, with unresolved D. Germline V gene lookup returns CDR1 SQVTM and CDR2 ANQGSEA. V was shortened by 3 bases and J by 0 bases, with 8 bases between the two germline ends. This CDR3 comprises 13 residues. In DNA, the CDR3 is TGCAGCGTTGAGAGCAGGATGAACACTGAAGCTTTCTTT. Protein sequence: CSVESRMNTEAFF.

In this sample, this clone turned up a few times. This chain joins TRBV10-3 and TRBJ1-2, with 9 nucleotides matching TRBD1. CDR3 size: 14 residues. Germline V gene lookup returns CDR1 ENHRY and CDR2 SYGVKD. Unmatched junction bases numbered 8, after V lost 6 bases and J lost 6 bases. The CDR3 DNA sequence: TGTGCCATCAGACGAACAGGGGGCGAGGATGGCTACACCTTC. Its translation: CAIRRTGGEDGYTF.